The 29 T cell receptor beta chains below come from one sample, sequenced in a study of spatial heterogeneity in lung cancer (dated by TCRdb to about 2019). Reading the label with the study, this specimen's time point is: sample taken at primary tumor resection. TCR sequencing used whole RNA extracted from tumor and nontumor lung tissue, or from cryopreserved PBMC samples, without cell sorting. The library relied on 5' RACE. TCRdb shows the sequencer as NextSeq 500. TCRdb redid the processing of the public reads, applying fastp at Q25 and MiXCR, and retained in-frame beta chains. CDR3 protein sequences are deduplicated, and each keeps its most common genes and DNA. This sample comprises over 10,000 distinct CDR3 sequences, 14% of them detected only once. The leading ten clones occupy around 40% of the sample. The sequences come from PBMCs, collected at surgery. Receptor source: a male donor with early-stage non-small cell lung cancer.

This clonotype has more than one count but fewer than ten. This chain links TRBV2 with TRBJ1-5; D is ambiguous. The germline V gene encodes CDR1 SNHLY and CDR2 FYNNEI. The CDR3 sequence is 13 residues long. Deletions cut 2 bases from V and 8 bases from J, with 10 bases between. The CDR3 region has the DNA TGTGCCAGCAGTGAAATGGTACGAGAGCCCCAGCATTTT. Its translation: CASSEMVREPQHF.

V is TRBV20-1 and J is TRBJ2-2; 8 bases match TRBD2. With 3 bases clipped from V and 4 bases from J, the junction kept 4 bases outside the gene matches. There are 14 residues in the CDR3. Germline CDR1 and CDR2: DFQATT and SNEGSKA (reference sequence). Written as DNA, the CDR3 is TGCAGTGCTAGCGGGGGGGCCGGCACCGGGGAGCTGTTTTTT. Translated: CSASGGAGTGELFF.

This clonotype was observed a handful of times. The chain carries TRBV25-1 and TRBJ2-3; D perhaps matches TRBD1 (5 bases). The V and J ends lost 3 bases and 2 bases respectively, with 6 bases between them. The CDR3 loop spans 13 amino acids. CDR1 is MGHDK and CDR2 is SYGVNS in the germline V gene. The CDR3 DNA is TGTGCCAGCAGTGACAGGGACACAGATACGCAGTATTTT. As protein: CASSDRDTDTQYF.

This clonotype was detected many times. This rearrangement joins TRBV2 to TRBJ1-4; D is unclear. V was pared by 2 bases and J by 8 bases, with 12 bases between. This CDR3 region has 14 residues. Looked up from germline, CDR1 is SNHLY and CDR2 is FYNNEI. The CDR3 region is CASSEWYQEEKLFF. Here the CDR3 DNA reads TGTGCCAGCAGTGAATGGTATCAGGAGGAAAAACTGTTTTTT. Variable domain in full (rest from reference TRBV2 and TRBJ1-4): EPEVTQTPSHQVTQMGQEVILRCVPISNHLYFYWYRQILGQKVEFLVSFYNNEISEKSEIFDDQFSVERPDGSNFTLKIRSTKLEDSAMYFCASSEWYQEEKLFFGSGTQLSVL.

The chain couples TRBV2 to TRBJ2-5; unclear D gene. The CDR3 length is 16 residues. Per the germline V gene, CDR1 is SNHLY and CDR2 is FYNNEI. V gave up 3 bases and J gave up 7 bases, with 21 bases separating them. The CDR3 DNA sequence: TGTGCCAGCAGTGAGGCCGGGCCCCCAAGGCGGCGGACCCAGTACTTC. It encodes CASSEAGPPRRRTQYF.

This clonotype was detected many times. V usage is TRBV7-9 and J usage is TRBJ2-7, with D perhaps TRBD1 or TRBD2 (5 bases each). This CDR3 is built from 14 residues. V gave up 5 bases and J gave up 2 bases, with 13 bases separating them. Germline V gene lookup returns CDR1 SEHNR and CDR2 FQNEAQ (reference sequence). The CDR3 reads CASSTIRGPYEQYF. In nucleotides, the CDR3 is TGTGCCAGCAGCACTATCCGGGGACCCTACGAGCAGTACTTC.

The gene calls are TRBV7-9 and TRBJ1-5; D is uncertain. Between the trimmed V and J ends, which lost 1 base and 7 bases, there was a span of 11 bases. The CDR3 contains 14 residues. Germline V lookup: CDR1 SEHNR, CDR2 FQNEAQ (reference sequence). The CDR3 protein is CASSLDGLGQPQHF. The CDR3 DNA reads TGTGCCAGCAGCTTAGATGGCCTGGGACAGCCCCAGCATTTT.

This clonotype was recorded a few times. The J gene is TRBJ1-2, the V gene TRBV29-1; perhaps TRBD1 as D (6 bases). The germline CDR1 and CDR2 sequences are SQVTM and ANQGSEA. The V end lost 0 bases, the J end lost 12 bases, and 20 bases lay between the germline ends. This CDR3 is 14 amino acids long. CDR3 in amino acids: CSVEEPDSLGWHTF. In nucleotides, the CDR3 is TGCAGCGTTGAAGAGCCGGACAGCCTAGGGTGGCACACCTTC. Supplemented by reference TRBV29-1 and TRBJ1-2, the full variable domain reads SAVISQKPSRDICQRGTSLTIQCQVDSQVTMMFWYRQQPGQSLTLIATANQGSEATYESGFVIDKFPISRPNLTFSTLTVSNMSPEDSSIYLCSVEEPDSLGWHTFGSGTRLTVV.

This clonotype has only a few counts. The V and J genes are TRBV6-2 or TRBV6-3 and TRBJ2-3, with 9 bases aligning to TRBD1. V lost 5 bases and J lost 0; bases outside the gene matches: 6. There are 16 residues in the CDR3. CDR1 MNHEY and CDR2 SVGEGT come from the germline V gene. CDR3 in amino acids: CASSSHGTGSTDTQYF. Here the CDR3 DNA reads TGTGCCAGCAGTAGCCACGGGACAGGGAGCACAGATACGCAGTATTTT.

The CDR3 sequence is CASSLGLSYGYTF. Here the CDR3 DNA reads TGTGCCAGCAGCCTCGGTCTCTCCTATGGCTACACCTTC. The chain has TRBV11-2 and TRBJ1-2; no clear D. Germline V CDR1 and CDR2: SGHAT, FQNNGV. V gave up 5 bases and J gave up 4 bases, with 11 bases separating them. The CDR3 loop spans 13 amino acids.

The V gene is TRBV5-1, the J gene TRBJ1-1; D is ambiguous. The germline gives CDR1 SGHRS, CDR2 YFSETQ. The V gene lost 0 bases and the J gene lost 0 bases, with 12 bases spanning the gap. The length of the CDR3 is 16 residues. Written as DNA, the CDR3 is TGCGCCAGCAGCTTGGTCGGGCTTTCGGTGAACACTGAAGCTTTCTTT. Its protein product is CASSLVGLSVNTEAFF.

This clonotype was seen many times. The rearrangement joins TRBV7-6 to TRBJ2-1, with D unclear. The germline CDR1 and CDR2 sequences are SGHVS and FNYEAQ. Trimming cost V 1 base and J 4 bases, with 11 bases left between them. The CDR3 covers 15 residues. As DNA, the CDR3 is TGTGCCAGCAGCTTAGTGGCAGGCTCTTACAATGAGCAGTTCTTC. Its protein is CASSLVAGSYNEQFF.

In this sample, this clonotype turned up many times. This chain uses TRBV7-9 with TRBJ1-1, with 9 positions matching TRBD1. This CDR3 has 15 amino acids. V lost 5 bases to trimming and J lost 6 bases; unmatched junction nucleotides: 10. Germline lookup yields CDR1 SEHNR and CDR2 FQNEAQ (reference sequence). The CDR3 DNA is TGTGCCAGCAGCCCAAATACAGGGGGCAAAGCTGAAGCTTTCTTT. As protein: CASSPNTGGKAEAFF.

This clonotype was counted at least ten times. This rearrangement joins TRBV5-1 to TRBJ2-5; D possibly uses TRBD1 or TRBD2 (5 bases each). The CDR3 runs 15 residues. The V end was cut by 4 bases, the J end by 4 bases, with 17 bases between. Germline values: CDR1 SGHRS, CDR2 YFSETQ. CDR3 sequence (DNA): TGCGCCAGCAGCCAACTTGGGGGTTTAGGAGAGACCCAGTACTTC. Amino acids: CASSQLGGLGETQYF.

The rearrangement joins TRBV7-2 to TRBJ2-7; the D gene is possibly TRBD1 (5 bases). V was trimmed by 4 bases and J by 3 bases, leaving 10 bases between them. Germline CDR1 is SGHTA and CDR2 is FQGNSA. CDR3 size: 13 residues. CDR3 sequence: CASSSTQGYEQYF. CDR3 DNA sequence: TGTGCCAGCAGCTCTACTCAGGGCTACGAGCAGTACTTC.

This clonotype was seen more than once but under ten times. V gene TRBV2 combines with J gene TRBJ1-5, with 8 bases matching TRBD1. Per the germline V gene, CDR1 is SNHLY and CDR2 is FYNNEI. CDR3 length: 13 amino acids. Trimming took 10 bases from V and 3 from J; bases not matched to a gene: 5. CDR3 amino acids: CATTQGANQPQHF. The CDR3 DNA sequence: TGTGCCACTACCCAGGGGGCCAATCAGCCCCAGCATTTT.

This clonotype was seen more than once but under ten times. The J gene is TRBJ2-1, the V gene TRBV29-1, with D perhaps TRBD1 (5 bases). The length of the CDR3 is 12 residues. CDR1 is SQVTM and CDR2 is ANQGSEA in the germline V gene. Trimming took 4 bases from V and 8 from J, leaving 12 bases between them. The CDR3 loop is CSVGWGRDEQFF. The CDR3 coding sequence is TGCAGCGTTGGGTGGGGCAGGGATGAGCAGTTCTTC.

This clonotype has a handful of counts. The chain has TRBV20-1 and TRBJ2-3, with 7 bases matching TRBD1. Trimming removed 1 base from V and 5 bases from J; junction bases left unmatched: 3. Germline loops: CDR1 DFQATT, CDR2 SNEGSKA (reference sequence). CDR3 length: 13 amino acids. The CDR3 reads CSARGQGRDTQYF. The CDR3 bases are TGCAGTGCTAGAGGACAGGGAAGAGATACGCAGTATTTT.

This clonotype was counted a few times. CDR3 in amino acids: CASRTGTLSSYEQYF. CDR3 DNA: TGTGCCAGCAGAACCGGGACACTCAGCTCCTACGAGCAGTACTTC. The chain combines TRBV5-6 with TRBJ2-7, with D tentatively TRBD1 (6 bases). The CDR3 extends over 15 amino acids. Looked up from germline, CDR1 is SGHDT and CDR2 is YYEEEE. V lost 5 bases and J 0 bases, leaving 15 bases between the germline ends.

This clonotype was detected ten times or more. The chain carries TRBV25-1 and TRBJ2-5; weak D call: TRBD1 (5 bases). The V gene's germline CDR1 is MGHDK and CDR2 SYGVNS. V lost 7 bases, J lost 1 base, and 13 bases lay in between. CDR3 length: 14 amino acids. CDR3 sequence: CASKTYQGQETQYF. The CDR3 DNA reads TGTGCCAGCAAGACCTACCAGGGCCAAGAGACCCAGTACTTC.

On this clonotype itself: The junction departs from the called germline gene at one end, perhaps through a read error. The V call is TRBV7-7, the J call TRBJ2-1; D may correspond to TRBD1 or TRBD2 (7 bases each). Germline assignment: CDR1 SSHAT and CDR2 FNYEAQ (reference sequence). The CDR3 totals 16 residues. Written as DNA, the CDR3 is TGTGCTAGCAGCACAGGGGTGTCTAGCGGTTATCATGAGCAGTTCTTC. This translates into CASSTGVSSGYHEQFF.

This clonotype showed up just a few times. The chain couples TRBV5-1 to TRBJ2-6; perhaps TRBD1 as D (5 bases). The CDR3 has 14 residues. Germline V gene sequence: CDR1 SGHRS, CDR2 YFSETQ. V gave up 4 bases and J gave up 0 bases, with 5 bases separating them. CDR3 in amino acids: CASSDSSGANVLTF. CDR3 nucleotide sequence: TGCGCCAGCAGCGACAGCTCTGGGGCCAACGTCCTGACTTTC.

The table lists this clonotype with a few counts. This chain connects TRBV27 to TRBJ2-5; TRBD1 aligns across 7 bases. V trimming: 4 bases; J trimming: 1 base; junction bases outside the gene matches: 3. The germline V gene encodes CDR1 MNHEY and CDR2 SMNVEV (reference sequence). The CDR3 sequence is 14 residues long. The CDR3 sequence is CASSSGGTQETQYF. CDR3 nucleotide sequence: TGTGCCAGCAGTTCAGGGGGTACCCAAGAGACCCAGTACTTC.

A few counts support this clonotype. CDR3: CSVGGGQQDGYTF. The CDR3 DNA is TGCAGCGTTGGAGGGGGACAGCAGGATGGCTACACCTTC. V and J are TRBV29-1 and TRBJ1-2; 7 bases line up with TRBD1. The germline V gene has CDR1 SQVTM and CDR2 ANQGSEA. J lost 6 bases, V lost 4 bases, and 8 bases had no gene match. CDR3 size: 13 residues. The complete variable domain, with remaining parts taken from reference TRBV29-1 and TRBJ1-2, reads SAVISQKPSRDICQRGTSLTIQCQVDSQVTMMFWYRQQPGQSLTLIATANQGSEATYESGFVIDKFPISRPNLTFSTLTVSNMSPEDSSIYLCSVGGGQQDGYTFGSGTRLTVV.

The rearrangement uses TRBV4-3 and TRBJ2-5, with TRBD2 matching 10 bases. The CDR3 totals 20 residues. J lost 3 bases, V lost 0 bases, and 16 bases had no gene match. CDR1 and CDR2 from the germline V gene are LGHNA and YSLEER. The CDR3 bases are TGCGCCAGCAGCCAAGATCGATTGACTAGCGGGTCCGGCTTGGAAGAGACCCAGTACTTC. Translation gives CASSQDRLTSGSGLEETQYF.

The chain recombines TRBV5-1 with TRBJ2-3, with D hard to call. This CDR3 is 16 amino acids long. Germline lookup yields CDR1 SGHRS and CDR2 YFSETQ. V dropped 2 bases and J dropped 0 bases, with 13 bases sitting between them. The CDR3 loop reads CASSFNDRSSTDTQYF. CDR3 in DNA: TGCGCCAGCAGCTTCAACGATAGGTCTAGCACAGATACGCAGTATTTT.

This clonotype has a handful of counts. The chain links TRBV5-5 to TRBJ1-5; D perhaps matches TRBD1 (5 bases). This CDR3 is 13 amino acids long. Germline V lookup: CDR1 SGHKS, CDR2 YYEKEE (reference sequence). Trimming stripped 4 bases from V and 6 bases from J, with 11 bases between. CDR3 sequence: CASSRDGGQPQHF. CDR3 bases: TGTGCCAGCAGCCGGGACGGGGGTCAGCCCCAGCATTTT.

This clonotype was seen at least ten times. This rearrangement joins TRBV18 to TRBJ1-6; weak D call: TRBD1 (6 bases). V shed 2 bases and J shed 10 bases, with 12 bases lying between them. The germline CDR1 and CDR2 sequences are KGHSH and LQKENI. The CDR3 length is 14 residues. CDR3 DNA sequence: TGTGCCAGCTCACCAGCCGACAGGTCCTCACCCCTCCACTTT. Translation: CASSPADRSSPLHF.

This clonotype turned up a few times. V usage is TRBV12-5 and J usage is TRBJ2-3; D unclear. Germline CDR1 reads LGHNT; CDR2 reads FRNRAP. The V gene lost 4 bases and the J gene lost 4 bases, with 9 bases spanning the gap. The CDR3 is 13 amino acids. The CDR3 nucleotides are TGTGCTAGTGGTTCCTCGGGTGCAGATACGCAGTATTTT. Translation gives CASGSSGADTQYF.